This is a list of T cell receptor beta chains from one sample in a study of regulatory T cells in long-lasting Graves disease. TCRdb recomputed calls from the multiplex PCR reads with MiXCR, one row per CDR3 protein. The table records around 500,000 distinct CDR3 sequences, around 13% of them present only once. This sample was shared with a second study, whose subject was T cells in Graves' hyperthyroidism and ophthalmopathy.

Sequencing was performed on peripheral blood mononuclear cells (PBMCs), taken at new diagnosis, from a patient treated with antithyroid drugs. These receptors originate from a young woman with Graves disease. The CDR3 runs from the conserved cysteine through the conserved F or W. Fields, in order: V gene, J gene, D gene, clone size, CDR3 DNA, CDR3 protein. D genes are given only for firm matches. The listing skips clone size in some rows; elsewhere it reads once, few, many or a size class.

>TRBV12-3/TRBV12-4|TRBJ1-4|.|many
TGTGCCAGCAGTTTATTGGGCGGTAATGAAAAACTGTTTTTT
CASSLLGGNEKLFF
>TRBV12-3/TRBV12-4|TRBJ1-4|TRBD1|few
TGTGCCAGCAGCTCGGGACAGGGGGATGAAAAACTGTTTTTT
CASSSGQGDEKLFF
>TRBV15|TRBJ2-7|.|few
TGTGCCACCAGCAGAGGCGCCGGGATAAACTACGAGCAGTACTTC
CATSRGAGINYEQYF
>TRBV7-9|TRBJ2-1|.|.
TGTGCCAGCAGCTTAGATCCTAGCGACTCCTACAATGAGCAGTTCTTC
CASSLDPSDSYNEQFF
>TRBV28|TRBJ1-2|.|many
TGTGCCAGCAGTTTAGGGCAGGGAGGCGGCTACACCTTC
CASSLGQGGGYTF
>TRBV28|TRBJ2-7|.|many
TGTGCCAGCAGCCTAAACCCAGGCACCTACGAGCAGTACTTC
CASSLNPGTYEQYF
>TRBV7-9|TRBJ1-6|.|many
TGTGCCAGCAGCTTCGACGCAGTGGCCCTCCACTTT
CASSFDAVALHF
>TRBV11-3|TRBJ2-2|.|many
TGTGCCAGCAGTAGAGCCGGGACGATATACACCGGGGAGCTGTTTTTT
CASSRAGTIYTGELFF
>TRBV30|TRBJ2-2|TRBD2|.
TGTGCCTGGACCTCCTGGAGGACTAGCGGGAGTGGGACCGGGGAGCTGTTTTTT
CAWTSWRTSGSGTGELFF
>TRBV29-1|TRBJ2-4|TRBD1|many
TGCAGCGCCCCAACAGGGGTCGGAAACATTCAGTACTTC
CSAPTGVGNIQYF